This T cell receptor (beta chain) was documented in a study of OX40 agonist ivuxolimab in advanced cancers. Across the study: Patients were given ivuxolimab, an antibody that agonizes OX40 (CD134). Partial responses were achieved by three patients, of whom one had hepatocellular carcinoma and two had cutaneous melanoma.

This CDR3 region has 16 residues. Germline V gene sequence: CDR1 PRHDT, CDR2 FYEKMQ (reference sequence). Trimming stripped 2 bases from V and 6 bases from J, with 14 bases between. Profiling relied on immunoSEQ multiplex PCR, and the TCRdb table lists in-frame clones only, not all of them. Of approximately 80,000 clones in the sample, about 90% are singletons; the top ten hold under 9.5%. This TCR came from an adult with an advanced solid tumor such as melanoma, head and neck, liver or kidney cancer. The sample consisted of CD4+ or CD8+ T cells sorted from blood, taken in a trial of the OX40 agonist ivuxolimab. This chain uses TRBV13 with TRBJ1-6; maybe TRBD1 (5 bases). The CDR3 sequence: CASSLSAGWSNSPLHF. The CDR3 bases are TGTGCCAGCAGCTTATCCGCAGGGTGGTCTAATTCACCCCTCCACTTT.